This T cell receptor (beta chain) is from a study of blood T cells in healthy people across ages. About the research overall: For every two T cells, template switching captured about one barcoded beta molecule. Study results and limitations: The fall in TCR beta diversity per million T cells was roughly linear with age.

Primers used in a second PCR of about 7 to 11 cycles were a sample-barcoded 5' primer and a J-beta primer mix. Each cDNA molecule carried a tag from a template-switch adaptor that contained 12 random nucleotides. TCRdb passed the 5' RACE reads through MiXCR, listing each CDR3 protein once. This sample has hundreds of thousands of distinct CDR3 sequences, with roughly 32% found just once. The CDR3 spans 15 residues. The V end lost 1 base, the J end lost 6 bases, and 13 bases lay between the germline ends. The germline gives CDR1 LGHDT, CDR2 YNNKEL (reference sequence). This clonotype was seen more than once but under ten times. No antigen is known for it. PBMCs were isolated at a quantity of at least 6 million per sample.

The genes are TRBV3-1 and TRBJ1-5; D remains unclear. Sample: blood. The receptor was derived from a woman over 75 in good health. CDR3 nucleotide sequence: TGTGCCAGCAGCCAAGGAGTAGGGATAGGTCAGCCCCAGCATTTT. Protein: CASSQGVGIGQPQHF.